This T cell receptor (beta chain) emerged from a study of blood T cell repertoires in COVID-19. Assay used: immunoSEQ multiplex PCR; TCRdb lists only in-frame clones, some missing. The sample includes some 320,000 clones, nearly 90% seen only once; the top ten take 2.9%. With 5 bases clipped from V and 2 bases from J, the junction kept 6 bases outside the gene matches. Germline V gives CDR1 LNHDA, CDR2 SQIVND (reference sequence). The length of the CDR3 is 17 residues. V usage is TRBV19 and J usage is TRBJ2-1; TRBD2 aligns across 13 bases. This receptor was identified in a woman aged 45-65 years who had been exposed to COVID-19. Sequencing was performed on PBMCs or T cells enriched from blood (not recorded which). The CDR3 sequence: CASSHPGLAGTYNEQFF. The CDR3 DNA reads as TGTGCCAGTAGTCACCCGGGACTAGCGGGGACCTACAATGAGCAGTTCTTC.